These 16 T cell receptor beta chains originate from one sample sequenced in a study of Ad26.COV2.S vaccination and SARS-CoV-2 variants. Treatment defined: around 19 received Ad26.COV2.S at low or high dose, single or two shots; several received placebo; per-sample allocation not given. Sampling was performed 63 days after the first vaccine or placebo injection. Measured with immunoSEQ multiplex PCR; TCRdb has only the in-frame clones, and not every one. The repertoire holds roughly 400,000 clones, with roughly 90% as singletons. The starting material was peripheral blood, obtained in a trial of Ad26.COV2.S vaccine versus placebo. All receptors come from a person between 18 and 65 years old who received the Ad26.COV2.S COVID-19 vaccine or a placebo.

The rearrangement uses TRBV6-5 and TRBJ2-7, with D perhaps matching TRBD1 (5 bases). The CDR3 extends over 14 amino acids. From germline, CDR1 is MNHEY and CDR2 SVGAGI. The germline V and J ends were trimmed by 1 base and 3 bases, with 10 bases remaining between them. The chain's CDR3 is CASSYFQQGYEQYF. The CDR3 region has the DNA TGTGCCAGCAGTTACTTTCAGCAGGGCTACGAGCAGTACTTC.

The table lists this clone with a count of one. This chain connects TRBV28 to TRBJ2-3; TRBD1 might be the D (6 bases). CDR1 is MDHEN, CDR2 SYDVKM, per germline. The CDR3 has 15 residues. Trimming shortened V by 6 bases and J by 2 bases, and 15 bases separated the two germline ends. CDR3: CASRPQGTDTDTQYF. CDR3 in DNA: TGTGCCAGCAGACCTCAGGGGACCGACACAGATACGCAGTATTTT.

This chain links TRBV7-8 with TRBJ1-4, with TRBD1 matching over 8 bases. The CDR3 is made up of 15 amino acids. The germline CDR1 and CDR2 sequences are SGHVS and FQNEAQ. Unmatched junction bases numbered 7, after V lost 6 bases and J lost 4 bases. CDR3 in amino acids: CASRPGQGFNEKLFF. CDR3 coding DNA: TGTGCCAGCAGACCAGGACAGGGCTTTAATGAAAAACTGTTTTTT.

V and J are TRBV30 and TRBJ1-5; tentative D call: TRBD1 (6 bases). V lost 0 bases and J lost 6, with 15 bases in between. CDR1 and CDR2 (germline): GTSNPN, SVGIG (reference sequence). The CDR3 has 15 amino acids. This CDR3 reads CAWSVRSRGGQPQHF. In DNA form, the CDR3 reads TGTGCCTGGAGTGTACGGAGCAGGGGAGGTCAGCCCCAGCATTTT.

This rearrangement joins TRBV4-2 to TRBJ2-2; D is undetermined. The CDR3 consists of 14 residues. Trimming removed 0 bases at V and 3 bases at J, with 5 bases between. Germline V gene sequence: CDR1 LGHNA, CDR2 YNFKEQ. The CDR3 DNA reads as TGTGCCAGCAGCCAAGAGGGTGACACCGGGGAGCTGTTTTTT. It specifies CASSQEGDTGELFF.

The V call is TRBV6-1, the J call TRBJ2-7, with D possibly TRBD1 on 6 matching bases. Germline-derived CDR1 and CDR2 are MNHNS and SASEGT. This CDR3 has 12 amino acids. Trimming pared 5 bases from V and 4 bases from J, leaving 9 bases between. The DNA of the CDR3 is TGTGCCAGCAGTCAACAGGGATACGAGCAGTACTTC. Translated: CASSQQGYEQYF.

The genes are TRBV28 and TRBJ1-5; D may be TRBD1 (5 bases). The CDR3 loop spans 17 amino acids. Germline V lookup: CDR1 MDHEN, CDR2 SYDVKM. Trimming left V 3 bases short and J 11 bases short, with 26 bases between. CDR3: CASSFGRQAAYTGAQHF. DNA for the CDR3: TGTGCCAGCAGTTTTGGGCGGCAGGCAGCTTACACAGGAGCCCAGCATTTT.

In nucleotides, the CDR3 is TGTGCCAGCAGCTTAGGGCCCGGATTCCGTGGGTTCTTC. Its translation: CASSLGPGFRGFF. This chain connects TRBV11-2 to TRBJ2-1; no reliable D call. The CDR3 is 13 amino acids. Germline CDR1 and CDR2: SGHAT and FQNNGV. V lost 1 base, J lost 15 bases, and 16 bases lay in between. The whole variable domain, remainder taken from reference TRBV11-2 and TRBJ2-1, is EAGVAQSPRYKIIEKRQSVAFWCNPISGHATLYWYQQILGQGPKLLIQFQNNGVVDDSQLPKDRFSAERLKGVDSTLKIQPAKLEDSAVYLCASSLGPGFRGFFGPGTRLTVL.

The rearrangement joins TRBV11-2 to TRBJ2-7; possibly TRBD1 for D (5 bases). The V gene lost 4 bases and the J gene lost 3 bases, with 13 bases spanning the gap. Germline assignment: CDR1 SGHAT and CDR2 FQNNGV. The CDR3 runs to 14 residues. CDR3 nucleotide sequence: TGTGCCAGCAGCTCGACAGCAGGCGGCTACGAGCAGTACTTC. Translated: CASSSTAGGYEQYF.

The gene calls are TRBV4-2 and TRBJ2-7; D is perhaps TRBD2 (6 bases). CDR1 LGHNA and CDR2 YNFKEQ come from the germline V gene. This CDR3 spans 18 amino acids. Trimming stripped 0 bases from V and 0 bases from J, with 18 bases between. The DNA for the CDR3 is TGTGCCAGCAGCCAAGAAGGTGGGGCGGGGAAGAGCTCCTACGAGCAGTACTTC. Amino acids: CASSQEGGAGKSSYEQYF.

This sequence joins TRBV4-1 and TRBJ2-1; TRBD1 might be the D (5 bases). The V and J ends lost 0 bases and 1 base respectively, with 10 bases between them. Germline CDR1 MGHRA, CDR2 YSYEKL. The CDR3 has 16 residues. CDR3 sequence: CASSQDYRTSYNEQFF. The CDR3 coding sequence is TGCGCCAGCAGCCAAGATTACAGGACATCCTACAATGAGCAGTTCTTC.

The CDR3 region has the DNA TGTGCCAGCAGTCTCCCAGGGGCTAATGAAAAACTGTTTTTT. Translation: CASSLPGANEKLFF. The chain joins TRBV28 to TRBJ1-4; D might be TRBD1 (6 bases). Germline values: CDR1 MDHEN, CDR2 SYDVKM. This CDR3 has 14 residues. V was clipped by 5 bases and J by 3 bases, with 10 bases between them.

This clone appeared a few times. The chain couples TRBV6-5 to TRBJ2-2; D gene uncertain. Germline V CDR1 and CDR2: MNHEY, SVGAGI. This CDR3 is 16 amino acids long. The V gene lost 3 bases and the J gene lost 3 bases, with 14 bases spanning the gap. Here the CDR3 DNA reads TGTGCCAGCAGTTATTTTGGCGCCCGGGACACCGGGGAGCTGTTTTTT. As protein: CASSYFGARDTGELFF.

V and J are TRBV7-9 and TRBJ2-3; 8 bases map to TRBD1. CDR3 size: 14 residues. Germline lookup yields CDR1 SEHNR and CDR2 FQNEAQ (reference sequence). The trim removed 5 bases at V and 4 bases at J, leaving 5 bases unmatched. CDR3 amino acids: CASSATGVADTQYF. The CDR3 DNA is TGTGCCAGCAGCGCGACAGGGGTGGCAGATACGCAGTATTTT.

V and J are TRBV4-1 and TRBJ2-1; tentative D call: TRBD1 (5 bases). V was cut by 0 bases and J by 0 bases, with 6 bases left in between. This CDR3 has 15 residues. CDR1 and CDR2 from the germline V gene are MGHRA and YSYEKL. The chain's CDR3 is CASSQDQGSYNEQFF. The DNA of the CDR3 is TGCGCCAGCAGCCAAGATCAGGGCTCCTACAATGAGCAGTTCTTC.

The chain has TRBV5-4 and TRBJ1-1; D possibly corresponds to TRBD1 (5 bases). The V and J ends lost 3 bases and 5 bases respectively, with 14 bases between them. Germline loops: CDR1 SGHNT, CDR2 YYREEE (reference sequence). This CDR3 contains 14 residues. CDR3 in DNA: TGTGCCAGCAGCTCGGGCGCAGGGAAGACTGAAGCTTTCTTT. Translated: CASSSGAGKTEAFF.